This T cell receptor (beta chain) stems from a study of T cell responses to AZD1222 COVID-19 vaccine. The table came from immunoSEQ multiplex PCR; TCRdb's copy has only in-frame clones and leaves some out. The sample lists around 150,000 clones; about nine tenths were seen once. The CDR3 length is 17 residues. The germline gives CDR1 LGHNA, CDR2 YNFKEQ. V lost 1 base to trimming and J lost 9 bases; unmatched junction nucleotides: 11. This specimen was peripheral blood, taken 28 days after the second AZD1222 dose. The TCR was taken from an adult who received the AZD1222 COVID-19 vaccine. The chain is built from TRBV4-2 and TRBJ2-1, with 11 bases aligning to TRBD2. This chain's CDR3 is CASSQASGVAGGLEQFF. As DNA, the CDR3 is TGTGCCAGCAGCCAAGCGTCGGGGGTAGCGGGAGGGCTTGAGCAGTTCTTC.